What follows are 8 T cell receptor beta chains derived from one specimen sequenced in a study of Graves' ophthalmopathy and Graves' hyperthyroidism. Researchers took RNA transcripts and amplified TCR beta CDR3 regions from them. The first-round RT-PCR employed HTBI primers together with the Qiagen OneStep RT-PCR kit. A multiplex PCR was then performed as the second round. TCRdb passed the multiplex PCR reads through MiXCR, listing each CDR3 protein once. The data hold more than 300,000 distinct CDR3 sequences, with 15% to 17% observed a single time. The specimen sequenced was peripheral blood. These receptors all come from a woman under 30 with stable Graves' hyperthyroidism.

In its sample, this clonotype was seen a few times. This chain uses TRBV3-1 with TRBJ1-6, with no clear D. The V gene lost 1 base and the J gene lost 7 bases, with 8 bases spanning the gap. The CDR3 extends over 14 amino acids. Per the germline V gene, CDR1 is LGHDT and CDR2 is YNNKEL (reference sequence). The CDR3 DNA is TGTGCCAGCAGCCAAGGTCCGGCGAATTCACCCCTCCACTTT. Residues: CASSQGPANSPLHF.

This clonotype was detected ten times or more. The chain recombines TRBV7-2 with TRBJ2-7; TRBD1 matches 8 bases. This CDR3 has 15 amino acids. CDR1 SGHTA and CDR2 FQGNSA come from the germline V gene. After removal of 5 bases from V and 3 bases from J, the junction contained 9 bases not matched to a gene. Here the CDR3 DNA reads TGTGCCAGCAGCCGAGGGGGACAGGCGCTCTACGAGCAGTACTTC. Protein product: CASSRGGQALYEQYF.

V is TRBV18 and J is TRBJ1-1, with D unresolved. V lost 3 bases and J lost 3, with 14 bases in between. This CDR3 is 15 amino acids long. Germline V gives CDR1 KGHSH, CDR2 LQKENI. CDR3 nucleotide sequence: TGTGCCAGCTCACCGATCGGTAGGACTGACACTGAAGCTTTCTTT. It encodes CASSPIGRTDTEAFF.

There are many counts of this clonotype. V gene TRBV12-3 or TRBV12-4 combines with J gene TRBJ1-3, with 8 bases fitting TRBD1. Unmatched junction bases numbered 10, after V lost 5 bases and J lost 10 bases. CDR3 length equals 14 residues. The CDR3 loop reads CASSTTGAKGTIYF. The CDR3 region has the DNA TGTGCCAGCAGTACGACAGGGGCTAAAGGGACCATATATTTT.

The J gene is TRBJ1-5, the V gene TRBV6-2 or TRBV6-3, with D possibly being TRBD1 (5 bases). CDR1 and CDR2 (germline): MNHEY, SVGEGT. CDR3 length equals 13 residues. V was trimmed by 11 bases and J by 2 bases, leaving 13 bases between them. The CDR3 loop reads CASGGGGNQPQHF. As DNA, the CDR3 is TGTGCCTCCGGCGGGGGGGGCAATCAGCCCCAGCATTTT.

The table lists this clonotype with many counts. The rearrangement uses TRBV12-3 or TRBV12-4 and TRBJ1-1, with 7 bases fitting TRBD1. The CDR3 totals 14 residues. V dropped 5 bases and J dropped 3; count of bases not matched to a gene: 6. The CDR3 is CASSLDREDTEAFF. In nucleotides, the CDR3 is TGTGCCAGCAGTCTCGACAGGGAGGACACTGAAGCTTTCTTT.

This clonotype was seen many times. The V and J genes are TRBV25-1 and TRBJ2-5; maybe TRBD2 (7 bases). The V end lost 2 bases, the J end lost 5 bases, and 15 bases lay between the germline ends. The CDR3 totals 15 residues. Germline V gene sequence: CDR1 MGHDK, CDR2 SYGVNS. The CDR3 loop is CASSENRGAGETQYF. CDR3 in DNA: TGTGCCAGCAGTGAAAATCGGGGGGCCGGGGAGACCCAGTACTTC.

Comment on this clonotype: The junction departs from germline at one end; a sequencing error may be responsible. The chain uses TRBV9 and TRBJ2-2, with 7 bases identical to TRBD2. CDR1 and CDR2 (germline): SGDLS, YYNGEE. The CDR3 is made up of 16 amino acids. The CDR3 region is CASSGGGVGTTGELLF. CDR3 nucleotide sequence: TGTGCCAGCAGCGGGGGAGGGGTTGGGACCACCGGGGAGCTGCTTTTT.